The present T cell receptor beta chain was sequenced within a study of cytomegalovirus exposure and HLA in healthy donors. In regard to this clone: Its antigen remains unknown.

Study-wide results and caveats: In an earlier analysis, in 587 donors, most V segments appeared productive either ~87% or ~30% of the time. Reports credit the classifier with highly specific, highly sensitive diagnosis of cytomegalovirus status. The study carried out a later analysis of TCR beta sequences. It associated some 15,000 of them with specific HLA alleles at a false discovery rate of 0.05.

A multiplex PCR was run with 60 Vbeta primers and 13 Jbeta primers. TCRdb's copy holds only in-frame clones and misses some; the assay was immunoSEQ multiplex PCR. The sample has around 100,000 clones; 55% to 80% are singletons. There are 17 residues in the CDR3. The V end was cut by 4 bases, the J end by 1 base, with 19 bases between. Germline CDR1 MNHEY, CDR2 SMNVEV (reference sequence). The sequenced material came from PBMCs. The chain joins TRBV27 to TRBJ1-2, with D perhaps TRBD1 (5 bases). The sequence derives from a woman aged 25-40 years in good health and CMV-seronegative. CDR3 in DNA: TGTGCCAGCAGTTCTCTAGCGGGGGGAAGTTTTAACTATGGCTACACCTTC. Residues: CASSSLAGGSFNYGYTF.